The count of the clone carrying this T cell receptor (beta chain) is one. This CDR3 comprises 11 residues. Germline values: CDR1 GTSNPN, CDR2 SVGIG (reference sequence). The V end was cut by 2 bases, the J end by 6 bases, with 8 bases between. Per the study methods: The authors estimated nucleated cell counts from reference gene primer amplification. Only in-frame clones appear in the TCRdb table, and some are missing; sequencing was by immunoSEQ multiplex PCR. Clonal size and the V and J genes are those of that table, whereas D and trimming came from the DNA. This sample carries about 60,000 clones, 80% to 90% of them seen once, and the ten largest clones take approximately 8.3%. This sample is drawn from a study of blood T cell repertoires in COVID-19. In the study overall: Acute-phase and convalescent COVID-19 samples originated in the United States, Italy and Spain. PBMCs, B-cell-depleted T cells, or T cells provided the cDNA or gDNA that made up the material.

This receptor was identified in a human donor with active COVID-19. The donor label of this sample is uncertain. V is TRBV30 and J is TRBJ2-7; no reliable D call. The sample consisted of peripheral blood. This CDR3 is CAWSLAREQYF. The CDR3 bases are TGTGCCTGGAGTTTAGCCCGCGAGCAGTACTTC.